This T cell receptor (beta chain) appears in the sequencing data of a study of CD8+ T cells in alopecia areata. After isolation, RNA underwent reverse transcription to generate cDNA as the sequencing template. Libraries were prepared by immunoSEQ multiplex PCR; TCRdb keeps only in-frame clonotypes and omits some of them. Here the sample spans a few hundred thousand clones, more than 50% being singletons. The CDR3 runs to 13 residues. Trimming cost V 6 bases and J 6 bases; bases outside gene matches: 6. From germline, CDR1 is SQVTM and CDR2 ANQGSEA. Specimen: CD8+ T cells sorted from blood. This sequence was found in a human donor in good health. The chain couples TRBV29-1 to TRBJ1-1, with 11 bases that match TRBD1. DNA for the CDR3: TGCAGCGTGGGGGGACAGGGGGAGCCTGAAGCTTTCTTT. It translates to CSVGGQGEPEAFF.